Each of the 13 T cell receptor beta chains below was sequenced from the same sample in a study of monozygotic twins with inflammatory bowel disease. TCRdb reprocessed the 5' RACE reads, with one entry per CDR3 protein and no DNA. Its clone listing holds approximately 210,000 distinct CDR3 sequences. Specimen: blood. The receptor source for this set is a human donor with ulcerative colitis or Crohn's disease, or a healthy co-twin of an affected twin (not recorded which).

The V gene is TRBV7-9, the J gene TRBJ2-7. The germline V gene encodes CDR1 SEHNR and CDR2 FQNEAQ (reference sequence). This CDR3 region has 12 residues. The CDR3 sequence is CASSAIWGEQYF. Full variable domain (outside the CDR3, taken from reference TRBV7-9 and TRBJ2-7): DTGVSQNPRHKITKRGQNVTFRCDPISEHNRLYWYRQTLGQGPEFLTYFQNEAQLEKSRLLSDRFSAERPKGSFSTLEIQRTEQGDSAMYLCASSAIWGEQYFGPGTRLTVT.

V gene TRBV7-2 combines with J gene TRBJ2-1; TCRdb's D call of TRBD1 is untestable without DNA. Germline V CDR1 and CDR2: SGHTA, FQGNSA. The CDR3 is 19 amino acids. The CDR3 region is CASSLRQGASISYYNEQFF.

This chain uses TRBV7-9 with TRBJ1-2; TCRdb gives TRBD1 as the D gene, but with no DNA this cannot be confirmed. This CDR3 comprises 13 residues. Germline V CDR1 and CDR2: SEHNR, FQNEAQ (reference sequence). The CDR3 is CASSLSGRTDYTF.

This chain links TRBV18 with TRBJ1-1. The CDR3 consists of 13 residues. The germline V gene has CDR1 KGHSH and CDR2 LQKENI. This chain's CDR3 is CASSPGQNTEAFF.

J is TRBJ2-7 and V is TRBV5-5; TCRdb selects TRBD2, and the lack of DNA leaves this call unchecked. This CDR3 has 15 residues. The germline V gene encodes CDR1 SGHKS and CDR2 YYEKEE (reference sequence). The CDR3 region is CASSLSRGMSYEQYF.

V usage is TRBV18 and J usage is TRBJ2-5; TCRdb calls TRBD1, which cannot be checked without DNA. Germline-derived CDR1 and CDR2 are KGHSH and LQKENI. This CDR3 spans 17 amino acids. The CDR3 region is CASSPLWTGGYQETQYF. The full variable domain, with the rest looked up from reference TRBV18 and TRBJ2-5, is NAGVMQNPRHLVRRRGQEARLRCSPMKGHSHVYWYRQLPEEGLKFMVYLQKENIIDESGMPKERFSAEFPKEGPSILRIQQVVRGDSAAYFCASSPLWTGGYQETQYFGPGTRLLVL.

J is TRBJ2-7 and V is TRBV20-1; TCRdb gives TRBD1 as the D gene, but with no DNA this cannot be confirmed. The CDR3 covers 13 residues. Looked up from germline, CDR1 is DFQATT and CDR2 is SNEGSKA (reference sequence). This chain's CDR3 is CSAGDRGPYEQYF.

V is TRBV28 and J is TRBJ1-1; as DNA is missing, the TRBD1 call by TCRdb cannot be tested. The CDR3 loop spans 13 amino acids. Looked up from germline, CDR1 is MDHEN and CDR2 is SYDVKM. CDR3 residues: CASSLTDNTEAFF. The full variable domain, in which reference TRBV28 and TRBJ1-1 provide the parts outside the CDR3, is DVKVTQSSRYLVKRTGEKVFLECVQDMDHENMFWYRQDPGLGLRLIYFSYDVKMKEKGDIPEGYSVSREKKERFSLILESASTNQTSMYLCASSLTDNTEAFFGQGTRLTVV.

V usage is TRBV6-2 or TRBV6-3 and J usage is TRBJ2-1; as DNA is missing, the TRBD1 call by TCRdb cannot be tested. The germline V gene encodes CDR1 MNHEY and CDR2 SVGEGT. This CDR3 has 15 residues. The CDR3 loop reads CASSLRDSYYNEQFF.

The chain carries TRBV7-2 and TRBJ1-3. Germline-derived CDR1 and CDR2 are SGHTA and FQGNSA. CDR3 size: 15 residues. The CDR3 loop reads CASSLGSGPGNTIYF.

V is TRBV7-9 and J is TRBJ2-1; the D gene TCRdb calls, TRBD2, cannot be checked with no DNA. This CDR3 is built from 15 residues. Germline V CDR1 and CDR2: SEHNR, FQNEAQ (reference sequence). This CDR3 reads CASTAVVAGAREQFF.

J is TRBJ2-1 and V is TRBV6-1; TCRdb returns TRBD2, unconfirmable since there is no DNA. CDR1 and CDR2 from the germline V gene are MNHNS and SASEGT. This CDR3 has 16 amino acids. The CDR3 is CASSPRLAGGDNEQFF.

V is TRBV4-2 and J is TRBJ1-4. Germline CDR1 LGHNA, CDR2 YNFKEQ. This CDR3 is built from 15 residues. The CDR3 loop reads CASSQEDAQDRQLFF.